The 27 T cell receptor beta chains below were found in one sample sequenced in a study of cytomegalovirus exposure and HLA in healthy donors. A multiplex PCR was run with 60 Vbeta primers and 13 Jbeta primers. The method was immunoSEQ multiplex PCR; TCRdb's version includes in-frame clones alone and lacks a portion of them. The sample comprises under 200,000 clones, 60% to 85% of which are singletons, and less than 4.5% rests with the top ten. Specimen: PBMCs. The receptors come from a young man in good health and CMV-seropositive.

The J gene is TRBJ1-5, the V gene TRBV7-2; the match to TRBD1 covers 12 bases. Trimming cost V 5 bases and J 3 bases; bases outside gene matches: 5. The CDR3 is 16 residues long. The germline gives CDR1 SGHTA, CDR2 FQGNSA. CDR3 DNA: TGTGCCAGCAGCCGGGGGACAGGGGGCATCAATCAGCCCCAGCATTTT. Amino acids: CASSRGTGGINQPQHF.

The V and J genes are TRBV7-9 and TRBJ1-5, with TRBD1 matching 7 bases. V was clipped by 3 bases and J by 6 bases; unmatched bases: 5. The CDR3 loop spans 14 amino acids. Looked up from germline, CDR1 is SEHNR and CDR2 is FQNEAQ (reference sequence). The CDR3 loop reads CASSFGQAGQPQHF. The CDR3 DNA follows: TGTGCCAGCAGCTTCGGACAGGCGGGTCAGCCCCAGCATTTT.

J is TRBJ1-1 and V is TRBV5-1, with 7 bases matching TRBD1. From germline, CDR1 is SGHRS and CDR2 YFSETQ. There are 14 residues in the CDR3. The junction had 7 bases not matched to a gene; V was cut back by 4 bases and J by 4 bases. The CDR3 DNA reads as TGCGCCAGCAGCCCGACAGGGTGGAGCACTGAAGCTTTCTTT. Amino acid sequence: CASSPTGWSTEAFF. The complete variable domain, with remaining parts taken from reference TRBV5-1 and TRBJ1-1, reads KAGVTQTPRYLIKTRGQQVTLSCSPISGHRSVSWYQQTPGQGLQFLFEYFSETQRNKGNFPGRFSGRQFSNSRSEMNVSTLELGDSALYLCASSPTGWSTEAFFGQGTRLTVV.

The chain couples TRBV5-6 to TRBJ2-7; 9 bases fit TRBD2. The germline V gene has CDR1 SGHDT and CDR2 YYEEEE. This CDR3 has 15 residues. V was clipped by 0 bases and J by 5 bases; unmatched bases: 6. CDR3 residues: CASSLGASGVDEQYF. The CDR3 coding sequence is TGTGCCAGCAGCTTGGGGGCTAGCGGGGTGGACGAGCAGTACTTC.

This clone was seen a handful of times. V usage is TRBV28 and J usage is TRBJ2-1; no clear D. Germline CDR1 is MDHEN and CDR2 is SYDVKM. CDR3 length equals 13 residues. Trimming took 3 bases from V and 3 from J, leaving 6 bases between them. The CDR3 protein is CASSLGSYNEQFF. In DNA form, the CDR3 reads TGTGCCAGCAGTTTGGGCAGCTACAATGAGCAGTTCTTC.

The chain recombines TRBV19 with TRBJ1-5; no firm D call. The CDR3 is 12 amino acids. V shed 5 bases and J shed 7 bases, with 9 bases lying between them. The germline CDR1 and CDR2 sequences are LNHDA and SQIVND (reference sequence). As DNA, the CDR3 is TGTGCCAGTAGTGCAATCCGGCAGCCCCAGCATTTT. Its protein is CASSAIRQPQHF.

The DNA for the CDR3 is TGTGCCAGCAGCCTGGGACAGGGCCTAACCAAAAACATTCAGTACTTC. It translates to CASSLGQGLTKNIQYF. The chain couples TRBV5-6 to TRBJ2-4; 9 bases map to TRBD1. V was clipped by 4 bases and J by 2 bases; unmatched bases: 7. Germline V gene lookup returns CDR1 SGHDT and CDR2 YYEEEE. The CDR3 is made up of 16 amino acids.

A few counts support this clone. CDR3 sequence: CASGDRNTEAFF. CDR3 nucleotides: TGCGCCAGTGGGGACAGGAACACTGAAGCTTTCTTT. The J gene is TRBJ1-1, the V gene TRBV5-1; 7 nucleotides match TRBD1. Germline V gene data show CDR1 as SGHRS and CDR2 as YFSETQ. J lost 1 base, V lost 8 bases, and 2 bases had no gene match. The CDR3 is made up of 12 amino acids.

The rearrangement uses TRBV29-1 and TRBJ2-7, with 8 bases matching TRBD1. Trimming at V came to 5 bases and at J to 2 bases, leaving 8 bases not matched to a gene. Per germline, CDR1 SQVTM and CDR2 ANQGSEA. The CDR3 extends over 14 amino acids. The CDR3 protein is CSVFVSTGAYEQYF. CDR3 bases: TGCAGCGTTTTTGTATCGACAGGGGCCTACGAGCAGTACTTC.

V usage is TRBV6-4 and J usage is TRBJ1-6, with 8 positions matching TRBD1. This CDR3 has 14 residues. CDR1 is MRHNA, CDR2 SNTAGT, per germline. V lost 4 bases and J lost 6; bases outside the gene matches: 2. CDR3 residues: CASSVTGGNSPLHF. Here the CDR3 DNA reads TGTGCCAGCAGTGTAACAGGGGGTAATTCACCCCTCCACTTT.

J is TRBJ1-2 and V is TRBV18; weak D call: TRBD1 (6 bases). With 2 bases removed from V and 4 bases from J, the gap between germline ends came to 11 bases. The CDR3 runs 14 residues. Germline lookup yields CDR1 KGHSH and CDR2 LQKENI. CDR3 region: CASSPTGTGYGYTF. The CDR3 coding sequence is TGTGCCAGCTCACCAACAGGGACCGGCTATGGCTACACCTTC. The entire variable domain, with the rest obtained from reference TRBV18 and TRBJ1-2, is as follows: NAGVMQNPRHLVRRRGQEARLRCSPMKGHSHVYWYRQLPEEGLKFMVYLQKENIIDESGMPKERFSAEFPKEGPSILRIQQVVRGDSAAYFCASSPTGTGYGYTFGSGTRLTVV.

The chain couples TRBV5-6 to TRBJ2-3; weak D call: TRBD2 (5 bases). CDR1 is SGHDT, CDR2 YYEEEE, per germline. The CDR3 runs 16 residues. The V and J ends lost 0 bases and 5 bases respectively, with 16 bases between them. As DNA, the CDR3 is TGTGCCAGCAGCTTGGATGCGGGCAGTTTCATAGATACGCAGTATTTT. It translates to CASSLDAGSFIDTQYF.

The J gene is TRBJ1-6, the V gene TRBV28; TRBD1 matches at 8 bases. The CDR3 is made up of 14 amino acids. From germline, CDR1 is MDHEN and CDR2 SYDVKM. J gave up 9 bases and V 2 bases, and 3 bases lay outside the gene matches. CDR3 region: CASSLGQGASPLHF. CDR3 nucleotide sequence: TGTGCCAGCAGTTTAGGGCAGGGGGCTTCACCCCTCCACTTT.

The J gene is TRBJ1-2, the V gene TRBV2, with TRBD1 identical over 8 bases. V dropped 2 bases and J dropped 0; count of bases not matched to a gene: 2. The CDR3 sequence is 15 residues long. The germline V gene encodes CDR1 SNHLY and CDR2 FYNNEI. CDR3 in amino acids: CASSEWTGSNYGYTF. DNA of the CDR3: TGTGCCAGCAGTGAATGGACAGGGTCTAACTATGGCTACACCTTC.

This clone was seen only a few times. The CDR3 region has the DNA TGTGCCAGCATCCCAAGAGCGGGGTATAGCAATCAGCCCCAGCATTTT. It specifies CASIPRAGYSNQPQHF. The chain couples TRBV6-6 to TRBJ1-5; D remains ambiguous. The CDR3 is 16 residues long. The ends were cut back, 7 bases at V and 0 bases at J, with 16 bases in the middle. The V gene's germline CDR1 is MNHNY and CDR2 SVGAGI (reference sequence).

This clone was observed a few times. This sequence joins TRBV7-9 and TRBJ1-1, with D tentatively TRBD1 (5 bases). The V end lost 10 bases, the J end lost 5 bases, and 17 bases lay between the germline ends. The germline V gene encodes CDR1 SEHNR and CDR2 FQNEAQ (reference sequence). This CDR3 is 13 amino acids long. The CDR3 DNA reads TGTGCCAAGACAGTGACCCCATCGACTGAAGCTTTCTTT. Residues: CAKTVTPSTEAFF. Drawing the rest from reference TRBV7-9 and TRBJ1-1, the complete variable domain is DTGVSQNPRHKITKRGQNVTFRCDPISEHNRLYWYRQTLGQGPEFLTYFQNEAQLEKSRLLSDRFSAERPKGSFSTLEIQRTEQGDSAMYLCAKTVTPSTEAFFGQGTRLTVV.

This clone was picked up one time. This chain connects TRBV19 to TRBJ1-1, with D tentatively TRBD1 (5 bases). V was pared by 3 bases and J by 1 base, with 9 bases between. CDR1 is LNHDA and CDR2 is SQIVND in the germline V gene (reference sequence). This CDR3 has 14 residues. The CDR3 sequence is CASSIGGTNTEAFF. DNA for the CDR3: TGTGCCAGTAGTATTGGGGGGACGAACACTGAAGCTTTCTTT.

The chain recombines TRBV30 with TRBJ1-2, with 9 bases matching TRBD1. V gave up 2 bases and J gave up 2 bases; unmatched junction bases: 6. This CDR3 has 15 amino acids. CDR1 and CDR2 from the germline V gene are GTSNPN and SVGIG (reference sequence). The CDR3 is CAWSPGQGRNYGYTF. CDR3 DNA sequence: TGTGCCTGGAGTCCTGGACAGGGGCGAAACTATGGCTACACCTTC.

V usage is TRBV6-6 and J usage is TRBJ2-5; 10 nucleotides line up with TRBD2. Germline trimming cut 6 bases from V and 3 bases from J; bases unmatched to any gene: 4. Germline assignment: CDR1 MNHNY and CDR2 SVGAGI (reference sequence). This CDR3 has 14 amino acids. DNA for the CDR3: TGTGCCAGCAGAAGCGGGGGGGCCGAAGAGACCCAGTACTTC. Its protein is CASRSGGAEETQYF.

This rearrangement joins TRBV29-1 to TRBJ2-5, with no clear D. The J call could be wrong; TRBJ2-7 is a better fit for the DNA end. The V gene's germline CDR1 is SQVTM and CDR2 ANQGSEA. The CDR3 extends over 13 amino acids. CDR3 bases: TGCAGCGTTGAGGGCCGTTTAACCTACGAGCAGTACTTC. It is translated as CSVEGRLTYEQYF.

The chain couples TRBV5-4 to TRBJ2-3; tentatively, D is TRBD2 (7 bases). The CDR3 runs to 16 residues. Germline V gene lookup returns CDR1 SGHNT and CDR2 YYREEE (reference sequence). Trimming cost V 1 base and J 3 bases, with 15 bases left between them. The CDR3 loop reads CASSLKEGGPTDTQYF. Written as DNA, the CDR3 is TGTGCCAGCAGCTTGAAGGAGGGGGGGCCGACAGATACGCAGTATTTT.

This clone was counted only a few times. The CDR3 spells CASSLTPGLLYEQYF. The DNA for the CDR3 is TGTGCCAGCAGTTTGACCCCAGGGCTACTCTACGAGCAGTACTTC. The gene calls are TRBV27 and TRBJ2-7; tentative D call: TRBD1 (5 bases). CDR3 size: 15 residues. V lost 3 bases and J lost 3, with 15 bases in between. The germline V gene encodes CDR1 MNHEY and CDR2 SMNVEV (reference sequence).

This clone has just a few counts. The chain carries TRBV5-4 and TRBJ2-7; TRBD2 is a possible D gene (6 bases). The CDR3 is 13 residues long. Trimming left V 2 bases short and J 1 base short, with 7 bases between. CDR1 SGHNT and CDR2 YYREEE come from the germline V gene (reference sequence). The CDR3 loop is CASSFGGSYEQYF. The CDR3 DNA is TGTGCCAGCAGCTTTGGGGGGTCCTACGAGCAGTACTTC.

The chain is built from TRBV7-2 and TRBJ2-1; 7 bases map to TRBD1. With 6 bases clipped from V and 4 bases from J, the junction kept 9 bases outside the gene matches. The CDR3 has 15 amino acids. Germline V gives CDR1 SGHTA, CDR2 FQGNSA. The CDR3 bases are TGTGCCAGCAGAAAAACCGGGACAGCATACAATGAGCAGTTCTTC. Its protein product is CASRKTGTAYNEQFF.

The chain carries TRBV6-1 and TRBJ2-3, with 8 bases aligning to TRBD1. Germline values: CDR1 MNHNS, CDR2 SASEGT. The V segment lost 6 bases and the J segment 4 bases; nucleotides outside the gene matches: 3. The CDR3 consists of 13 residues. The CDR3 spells CASSHRGADTQYF. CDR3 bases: TGTGCCAGCAGCCACAGGGGGGCAGATACGCAGTATTTT.

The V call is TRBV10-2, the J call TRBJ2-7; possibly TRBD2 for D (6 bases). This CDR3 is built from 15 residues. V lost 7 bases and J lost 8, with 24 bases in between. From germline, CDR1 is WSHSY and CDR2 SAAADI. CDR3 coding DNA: TGCGCCAGCACCGACGGGGGAGGCACCGGGTTGCAGCAGTACTTC. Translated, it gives CASTDGGGTGLQQYF.

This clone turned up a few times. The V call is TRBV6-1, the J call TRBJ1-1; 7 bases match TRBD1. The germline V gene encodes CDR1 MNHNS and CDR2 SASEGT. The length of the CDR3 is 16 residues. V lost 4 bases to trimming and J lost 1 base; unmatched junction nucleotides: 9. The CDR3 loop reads CASSGGWGQPNTEAFF. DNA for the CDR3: TGTGCCAGCAGTGGGGGTTGGGGACAGCCGAACACTGAAGCTTTCTTT.